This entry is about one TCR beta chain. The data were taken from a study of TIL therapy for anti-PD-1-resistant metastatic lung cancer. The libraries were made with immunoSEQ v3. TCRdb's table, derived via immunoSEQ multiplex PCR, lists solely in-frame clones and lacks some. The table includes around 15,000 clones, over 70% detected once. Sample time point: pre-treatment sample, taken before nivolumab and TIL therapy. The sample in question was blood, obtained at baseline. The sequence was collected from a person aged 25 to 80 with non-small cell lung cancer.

CDR3 DNA sequence: TGCGCCAGCAGCCAAGATATTCCGCGGGGGGACAATGAGCAGTTCTTC. Translating gives CASSQDIPRGDNEQFF. The chain couples TRBV4-3 to TRBJ2-1; 8 positions match TRBD2. The V and J ends lost 0 bases and 5 bases, in that order; junction bases with no gene match: 6. The CDR3 length is 16 residues. Germline values: CDR1 LGHNA, CDR2 YSLEER.